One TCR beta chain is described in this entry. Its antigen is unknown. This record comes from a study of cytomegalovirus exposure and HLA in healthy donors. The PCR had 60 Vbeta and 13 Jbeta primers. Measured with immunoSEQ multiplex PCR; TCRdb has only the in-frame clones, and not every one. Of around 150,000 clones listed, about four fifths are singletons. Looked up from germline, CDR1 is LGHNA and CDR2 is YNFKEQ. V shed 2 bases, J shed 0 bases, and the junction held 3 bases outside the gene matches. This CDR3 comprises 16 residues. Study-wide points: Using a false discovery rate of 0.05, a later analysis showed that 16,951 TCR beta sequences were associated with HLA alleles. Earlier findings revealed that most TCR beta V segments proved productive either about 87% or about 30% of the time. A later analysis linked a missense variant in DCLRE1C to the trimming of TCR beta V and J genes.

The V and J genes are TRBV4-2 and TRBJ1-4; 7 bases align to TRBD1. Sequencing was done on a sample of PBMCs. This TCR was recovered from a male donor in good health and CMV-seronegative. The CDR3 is CASSQSQGTTNEKLFF. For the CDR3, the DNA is TGTGCCAGCAGCCAATCACAGGGGACAACTAATGAAAAACTGTTTTTT.